These T cell receptor beta chains were read from a single sample in a study of cytomegalovirus exposure and HLA in healthy donors. Profiled with immunoSEQ multiplex PCR; TCRdb holds only in-frame clones, not every one. The repertoire holds some 150,000 clones, with roughly 80% as singletons. The sequenced sample consisted of PBMCs. Receptor source: a woman aged 45-59 years in good health and CMV-seronegative. Each CDR3 is given with its conserved first and last residue. A D gene is named only where the DNA matches it firmly. Clone size, where shown, is once, few, many, or a class for clones that have expanded.

j_call v_call d_call clone_size cdr3_aa cdr3_nt
TRBJ2-3 TRBV10-1 NA few CASSAASSTDTQYF TGCGCCAGCAGTGCCGCGTCTAGCACAGATACGCAGTATTTT
TRBJ1-5 TRBV6-1 NA NA CASSRDTDQPQHF TGTGCCAGCAGCCGGGACACCGATCAGCCCCAGCATTTT
TRBJ1-1 TRBV29-1 NA NA CSVGRGTTEAFF TGCAGCGTTGGGAGGGGTACCACTGAAGCTTTCTTT
TRBJ2-7 TRBV6-6 NA few CASSQDSQQYF TGTGCCAGCAGCCAGGACAGTCAGCAGTACTTC
TRBJ2-1 TRBV11-2 TRBD2 NA CASSFPGTSGDSYNEQFF TGTGCCAGCAGCTTTCCTGGGACTAGCGGGGACTCCTACAATGAGCAGTTCTTC
TRBJ1-6 TRBV11-2 NA few CASSWARSDNSPLHF TGTGCCAGCAGCTGGGCCCGCTCGGATAATTCACCCCTCCACTTT
TRBJ1-2 TRBV28 TRBD1 NA CASSLARDRGGYTF TGTGCCAGCAGTTTGGCCCGGGACAGAGGAGGCTACACCTTC
TRBJ1-2 TRBV11-2 NA NA CASSPDHSWYTF TGTGCCAGCAGCCCGGATCACAGCTGGTACACCTTC
TRBJ2-7 TRBV2 TRBD2 NA CASSLTIAGAEHRYF TGTGCCAGCAGCTTGACAATAGCGGGGGCGGAACACCGGTACTTC
TRBJ2-7 TRBV5-6 TRBD1 NA CASSLAGGQAGF TGTGCCAGCAGCTTGGCCGGAGGACAGGCCGGCTTC
TRBJ1-2 TRBV12-5 NA NA CASGLLSNYGYTF TGTGCTAGTGGTTTGCTGTCTAACTATGGCTACACCTTC